The 5 T cell receptor beta chains in this list originate from one sample, sequenced in a study of shared clonotypes between healthy human individuals. Profiling relied on immunoSEQ multiplex PCR, and the TCRdb table lists in-frame clones only, not all of them. The table includes approximately 320,000 clones, less than 85% detected once. Sequencing input: memory CD4+ T cells sorted from blood. Indicated subset: CD45RA-negative fraction. The receptors were gathered from a man aged 30 to 45 in good health.

Many counts were recorded for this clone. The V call is TRBV4-2, the J call TRBJ1-2; D remains ambiguous. This CDR3 has 14 residues. The V end lost 5 bases, the J end lost 4 bases, and 14 bases lay between the germline ends. CDR1 and CDR2 (germline): LGHNA, YNFKEQ. The CDR3 DNA reads as TGTGCCAGCAGCACAATGACGGCCTTCTATGGCTACACCTTC. This gives the protein CASSTMTAFYGYTF.

This chain links TRBV30 with TRBJ1-2; D remains unclear. CDR3 length: 13 residues. Looked up from germline, CDR1 is GTSNPN and CDR2 is SVGIG (reference sequence). V was clipped by 3 bases and J by 7 bases, with 15 bases between them. CDR3 nucleotide sequence: TGTGCCTGGAGGCCAAGAGCTAGCGCTGGCTACACCTTC. Encoded protein: CAWRPRASAGYTF.

The genes are TRBV4-1 and TRBJ1-5, with 7 bases fitting TRBD1. Per the germline V gene, CDR1 is MGHRA and CDR2 is YSYEKL. V lost 2 bases to trimming and J lost 4 bases; unmatched junction nucleotides: 2. The CDR3 is 14 residues long. The CDR3 DNA is TGCGCCAGCAGCCAATACAGGGGAAATCAGCCCCAGCATTTT. Encoded protein: CASSQYRGNQPQHF.

This clone occurred many times. This chain uses TRBV10-3 with TRBJ2-5; D is possibly TRBD2 (5 bases). Germline loops: CDR1 ENHRY, CDR2 SYGVKD. This CDR3 comprises 14 residues. V was pared by 1 base and J by 4 bases, with 10 bases between. CDR3 in amino acids: CAISEFRDLETQYF. CDR3 nucleotide sequence: TGTGCCATCAGTGAGTTTCGGGATCTAGAGACCCAGTACTTC.

The chain is built from TRBV5-1 and TRBJ2-5; unclear D gene. The length of the CDR3 is 15 residues. Trimming removed 1 base at V and 4 bases at J, with 14 bases between. CDR1 is SGHRS, CDR2 YFSETQ, per germline. CDR3 residues: CASSLQVQAGETQYF. CDR3 DNA sequence: TGCGCCAGCAGCTTGCAGGTCCAGGCTGGAGAGACCCAGTACTTC. Filled out from reference TRBV5-1 and TRBJ2-5, the complete variable domain reads KAGVTQTPRYLIKTRGQQVTLSCSPISGHRSVSWYQQTPGQGLQFLFEYFSETQRNKGNFPGRFSGRQFSNSRSEMNVSTLELGDSALYLCASSLQVQAGETQYFGPGTRLLVL.